These T cell receptor beta chains were read from a single sample in a study of T cells in Graves' hyperthyroidism and ophthalmopathy. TCRdb re-derived calls from the multiplex PCR reads in MiXCR, one entry per CDR3 protein. The profile shows 500,000 or so distinct CDR3 sequences, about 16% of them singletons. Input material: blood. All receptors derive from a woman in her 30s with Graves' ophthalmopathy. Each CDR3 is given with its conserved first and last residue. The order of the fields is D gene, clone size, J gene, V gene, CDR3 protein, CDR3 DNA. The D gene is left open where the match is weak. Only some rows state a clone size, as once, few, many or a class for expanded clones.

TRBD2 | few | TRBJ2-5 | TRBV27 | CASSSWLAGEETQYF | TGTGCCAGCAGTTCCTGGTTAGCGGGAGAAGAGACCCAGTACTTC
. | . | TRBJ1-1 | TRBV3-1 | CASSQPGKGSEAFF | TGTGCCAGCAGTCAACCTGGCAAGGGGAGTGAAGCTTTCTTT
. | few | TRBJ1-4 | TRBV12-3/TRBV12-4 | CASSLQGATEKLFF | TGTGCCAGCAGCTTACAGGGAGCAACTGAAAAACTGTTTTTT
. | . | TRBJ2-7 | TRBV6-6 | CASSYSNPAGFSYEQYF | TGTGCCAGCAGTTACTCGAATCCAGCGGGCTTTTCCTACGAGCAGTACTTC
. | once | TRBJ1-1 | TRBV9 | CDSSVGGGTEAFF | TGTGACAGCAGCGTAGGGGGGGGCACTGAAGCTTTCTTT
. | . | TRBJ1-3 | TRBV20-1 | CSASPQGGTIYF | TGCAGTGCTAGCCCACAGGGCGGCACCATATATTTT
. | many | TRBJ2-5 | TRBV3-1 | CASSQDAATPQYF | TGTGCCAGCAGCCAAGATGCGGCGACGCCCCAGTACTTC
TRBD2 | many | TRBJ2-7 | TRBV29-1 | CSVVTSGSSYEQYF | TGCAGCGTTGTGACTAGCGGTTCCTCCTACGAGCAGTACTTC
. | . | TRBJ1-5 | TRBV6-5 | CASSLHGPNQPQHF | TGTGCCAGCAGTTTGCATGGCCCCAATCAGCCCCAGCATTTT
TRBD1 | . | TRBJ2-7 | TRBV19 | CASSIWDSRPYEQYF | TGTGCCAGTAGTATATGGGACAGCCGGCCCTACGAGCAGTACTTC
. | . | TRBJ2-7 | TRBV28 | CASKTGGGSYEQYF | TGTGCCAGCAAGACCGGGGGCGGCTCCTACGAGCAGTACTTC
. | few | TRBJ2-4 | TRBV6-1 | CASTDRNSGLAKNIQYF | TGTGCCAGCACCGACCGTAACAGCGGGTTAGCCAAAAACATTCAGTACTTC
. | many | TRBJ2-1 | TRBV24-1 | CATSDTIYNEQFF | TGTGCCACCAGTGATACGATCTACAATGAGCAGTTCTTC
TRBD1 | many | TRBJ2-5 | TRBV4-2 | CASSQATGEHIETQYF | TGTGCCAGCAGCCAAGCCACAGGGGAGCATATAGAGACCCAGTACTTC
. | . | TRBJ2-7 | TRBV6-1 | CASMEGAGEQYF | TGTGCCAGCATGGAGGGGGCGGGTGAGCAGTACTTC
TRBD1 | . | TRBJ2-1 | TRBV6-1 | CASTQGAWNEQFF | TGTGCCAGCACACAGGGGGCTTGGAATGAGCAGTTCTTC
TRBD1 | many | TRBJ1-2 | TRBV5-1 | CASSLAQGDYGYTF | TGCGCCAGCAGCTTGGCTCAGGGGGACTATGGCTACACCTTC
. | . | TRBJ2-1 | TRBV24-1 | CTTSDTGEKQNEQFF | TGTACCACCAGTGACACAGGCGAAAAGCAAAATGAGCAGTTCTTC
. | many | TRBJ1-4 | TRBV20-1 | CSAPRTSTNEKLFF | TGCAGTGCCCCTCGGACTTCAACTAATGAAAAACTGTTTTTT
. | many | TRBJ2-1 | TRBV20-1 | CSAIGLSDSYNEQFF | TGCAGTGCTATCGGACTATCGGACTCCTACAATGAGCAGTTCTTC
. | many | TRBJ1-2 | TRBV30 | CAWSVVGDYGYTF | TGTGCCTGGAGTGTTGTTGGGGACTATGGCTACACCTTC
. | many | TRBJ1-5 | TRBV7-2 | CASSRGTTANQPQHF | TGTGCCAGCAGCCGGGGAACAACTGCCAATCAGCCCCAGCATTTT
. | . | TRBJ2-7 | TRBV6-2/TRBV6-3 | CASSYDAPGRVLYEQYF | TGTGCCAGCAGTTATGATGCGCCGGGACGGGTGTTGTACGAGCAGTACTTC
. | many | TRBJ2-4 | TRBV20-1 | CSARRGKNIQYF | TGCAGTGCTAGGCGGGGCAAAAACATTCAGTACTTC
. | many | TRBJ1-5 | TRBV5-6 | CASSTGQLNQPQHF | TGTGCCAGCAGCACCGGACAGTTAAATCAGCCCCAGCATTTT
TRBD2 | few | TRBJ2-1 | TRBV28 | CASSPGLAGFREQFF | TGTGCCAGCAGCCCGGGACTAGCGGGGTTCAGGGAGCAGTTCTTC